Below, one T cell receptor (beta chain) is given with its context. J was trimmed by 8 bases and V by 5 bases; bases with no gene match: 5. This CDR3 spans 14 amino acids. Germline loops: CDR1 MNHEY, CDR2 SVGEGT. The sample is drawn from a study of CD8 T cells in ankylosing spondylitis. Using its own MiXCR run on the 5' RACE reads, TCRdb lists one record per CDR3 protein. The sample holds approximately 90,000 distinct CDR3 sequences, roughly 8.3% seen once. The specimen was blood, either unsorted or a sorted T cell fraction (not recorded which). This chain links TRBV6-2 or TRBV6-3 with TRBJ2-2; 10 bases agree with TRBD1. This TCR was sampled from a male donor with ankylosing spondylitis or in good health (not recorded which). CDR3 protein: CASSLTGGEGELFF. For the CDR3, the DNA is TGTGCCAGCAGTCTGACAGGGGGCGAAGGGGAGCTGTTTTTT.